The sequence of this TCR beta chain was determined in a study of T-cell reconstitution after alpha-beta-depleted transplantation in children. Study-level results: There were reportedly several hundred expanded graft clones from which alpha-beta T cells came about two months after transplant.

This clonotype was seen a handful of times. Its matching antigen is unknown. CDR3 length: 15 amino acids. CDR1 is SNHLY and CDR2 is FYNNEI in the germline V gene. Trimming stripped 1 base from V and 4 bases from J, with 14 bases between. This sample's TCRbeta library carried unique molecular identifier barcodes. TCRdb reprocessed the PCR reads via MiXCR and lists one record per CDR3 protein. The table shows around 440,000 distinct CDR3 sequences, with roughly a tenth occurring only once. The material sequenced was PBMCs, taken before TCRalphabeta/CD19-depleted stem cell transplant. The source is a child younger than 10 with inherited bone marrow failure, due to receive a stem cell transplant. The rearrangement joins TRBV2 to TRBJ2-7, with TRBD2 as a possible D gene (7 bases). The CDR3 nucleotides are TGTGCCAGCAGTGAAGACAGGGCGGGAGATTACGAGCAGTACTTC. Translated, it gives CASSEDRAGDYEQYF.